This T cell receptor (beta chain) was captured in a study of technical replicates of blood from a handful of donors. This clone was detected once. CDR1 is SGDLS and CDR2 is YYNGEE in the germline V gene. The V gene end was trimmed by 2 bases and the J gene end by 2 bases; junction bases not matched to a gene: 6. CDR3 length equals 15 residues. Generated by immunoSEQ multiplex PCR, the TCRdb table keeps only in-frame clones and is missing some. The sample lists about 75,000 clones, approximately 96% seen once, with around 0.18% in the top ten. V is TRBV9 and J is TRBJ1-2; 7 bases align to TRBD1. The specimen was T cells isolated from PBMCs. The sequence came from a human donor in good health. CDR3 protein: CASSVPGQPNYGYTF. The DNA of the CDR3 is TGTGCCAGCAGCGTTCCGGGACAGCCCAACTATGGCTACACCTTC.